The 18 T cell receptor beta chains given below trace back to one sample, sequenced in a study of blood T cells in healthy people across ages. The authors ran a second PCR of about 6 to 12 cycles using a sample-barcoded 5' primer and a J-beta primer mix. MiXCR, run by TCRdb on the 5' RACE reads, gives a single entry per CDR3 protein. Of over a million distinct CDR3 sequences in the sample, about 43% are singletons; the top ten hold approximately 7.9%. The sample comprised blood. These receptors were collected from a woman aged 18-29 years in good health.

With regard to this clonotype: The junction differs from germline at one of its ends, possibly a read error. The chain employs TRBV7-9 and TRBJ2-5; 7 bases line up with TRBD1. Germline lookup yields CDR1 SEHNR and CDR2 FQNEAQ (reference sequence). The CDR3 sequence is 14 residues long. As DNA, the CDR3 is TGTGCCGGCAGCTTATGGGACAGCCAAGAGACCCAGTACTTC. Translated: CAGSLWDSQETQYF.

The rearrangement joins TRBV29-1 to TRBJ2-1, with a possible D match to TRBD1 (7 bases). With the DNA end fitting TRBJ2-7 better, the J assignment may be wrong. The CDR3 runs to 14 residues. Germline CDR1 and CDR2: SQVTM and ANQGSEA. The CDR3 is CSVVVQGRYNEQYF. CDR3 DNA sequence: TGCAGCGTAGTTGTACAGGGGAGGTACAATGAGCAGTACTTC.

J is TRBJ2-3 and V is TRBV20-1; 11 nucleotides align to TRBD2. Trimming took 6 bases from V and 0 from J; bases not matched to a gene: 14. This CDR3 comprises 18 residues. In germline, CDR1 is DFQATT, CDR2 SNEGSKA (reference sequence). CDR3 sequence: CSAAGLAGGSSSTDTQYF. The DNA of the CDR3 is TGCAGTGCGGCCGGGCTAGCGGGAGGATCGTCTAGCACAGATACGCAGTATTTT.

This clonotype was seen more than once but under ten times. J is TRBJ1-2 and V is TRBV11-2, with D possibly TRBD1 on 6 matching bases. Germline loops: CDR1 SGHAT, CDR2 FQNNGV. Trimming stripped 7 bases from V and 7 bases from J, with 16 bases between. The CDR3 has 13 amino acids. The DNA of the CDR3 is TGTGCCAGCACTGTTGAGGGGGGTCCTGGCTACACCTTC. Protein: CASTVEGGPGYTF.

Worth noting for this clonotype: This may come from a read error, since a much larger clone is one base off. The chain links TRBV15 to TRBJ2-5; possible D gene TRBD2, 6 bases. The end of the DNA fits TRBJ2-7 better, so the J call may be wrong. CDR3 size: 16 residues. Germline CDR1 and CDR2: LNHNV and YYDKDF (reference sequence). The CDR3 DNA is TGTGCCACCAGCAGAGACGGGGGTAAGCTGGCCTACGAGCAGTACTTC. It specifies CATSRDGGKLAYEQYF.

This clonotype was seen more than once but under ten times. The rearrangement joins TRBV4-2 to TRBJ2-3, with TRBD2 matching over 8 bases. CDR1 is LGHNA and CDR2 is YNFKEQ in the germline V gene. Trimming took 0 bases from V and 7 from J; bases not matched to a gene: 6. The CDR3 totals 15 residues. CDR3 sequence reads: CASSQDLREAHTQYF. In DNA form, the CDR3 reads TGTGCCAGCAGCCAAGATTTGCGGGAGGCGCATACGCAGTATTTT.

In the case of this clonotype: Just one base apart from a much larger clone, this may be a read error. This rearrangement joins TRBV13 to TRBJ2-7; 8 nucleotides match TRBD1. V lost 5 bases to trimming and J lost 3 bases; unmatched junction nucleotides: 9. Germline values: CDR1 PRHDT, CDR2 FYEKMQ (reference sequence). This CDR3 spans 15 amino acids. Written as DNA, the CDR3 is TGTGCCAGCAGCCCCGAACGGACAGGGAACTACGAGCAGTACTTC. Residues: CASSPERTGNYEQYF.

This clonotype has just a few counts. The V and J genes are TRBV7-9 and TRBJ1-6; D possibly corresponds to TRBD1 (5 bases). This CDR3 is 15 amino acids long. CDR1 and CDR2 (germline): SEHNR, FQNEAQ (reference sequence). V lost 5 bases, J lost 11 bases, and 19 bases lay in between. CDR3 sequence (DNA): TGTGCCAGCAGCAATAGCGGTGGGGCCCCTCCACCCCTCCACTTT. This sequence encodes CASSNSGGAPPPLHF. Variable domain in full (rest from reference TRBV7-9 and TRBJ1-6): DTGVSQNPRHKITKRGQNVTFRCDPISEHNRLYWYRQTLGQGPEFLTYFQNEAQLEKSRLLSDRFSAERPKGSFSTLEIQRTEQGDSAMYLCASSNSGGAPPPLHFGNGTRLTVT.

This clonotype was picked up one time. An end of the junction differs from the germline gene, which may be a read error. Written as DNA, the CDR3 is TGTGCCAGCTCACCCCAACTAGCGGGAGGTGAGAATGAGCATTTCTTC. The encoded protein is CASSPQLAGGENEHFF. The chain employs TRBV18 and TRBJ2-1, with 12 bases matching TRBD2. Germline CDR1 KGHSH, CDR2 LQKENI. There are 16 residues in the CDR3.

This clonotype was counted a few times. The chain recombines TRBV9 with TRBJ1-6; perhaps TRBD1 as D (6 bases). Looked up from germline, CDR1 is SGDLS and CDR2 is YYNGEE. With 3 bases removed from V and 8 bases from J, the gap between germline ends came to 18 bases. This CDR3 contains 16 residues. The CDR3 loop reads CASSATGTDHDSPLHF. The CDR3 DNA reads as TGTGCCAGCAGCGCAACAGGGACGGACCATGATTCACCCCTCCACTTT.

For the CDR3, the DNA is TGTGCCAGCAGCTTAGTGGGGGGGGCGGCCCGCGATACGCAGTATTTT. Protein product: CASSLVGGAARDTQYF. This chain uses TRBV7-6 with TRBJ2-3; possible D gene TRBD2, 7 bases. Germline assignment: CDR1 SGHVS and CDR2 FNYEAQ. CDR3 length equals 16 residues. V gave up 1 base and J gave up 6 bases, with 17 bases separating them.

There are many counts of this clonotype. The chain links TRBV12-3 or TRBV12-4 to TRBJ2-1; a possible D gene is TRBD2 (5 bases). The germline V and J ends were trimmed by 2 bases and 1 base, with 6 bases remaining between them. This CDR3 comprises 14 residues. CDR3 amino acids: CASSLTGSYNEQFF. The DNA of the CDR3 is TGTGCCAGCAGTTTAACGGGGTCCTACAATGAGCAGTTCTTC.

The rearrangement links TRBV6-6 to TRBJ1-4; unclear D gene. The CDR3 is made up of 15 amino acids. Germline values: CDR1 MNHNY, CDR2 SVGAGI (reference sequence). V lost 2 bases to trimming and J lost 0 bases, with 7 bases between them. CDR3 sequence reads: CASSYAGATNEKLFF. The CDR3 DNA follows: TGTGCCAGCAGTTACGCGGGCGCAACTAATGAAAAACTGTTTTTT.

In this sample, this clonotype turned up once. The CDR3, as DNA: TGTGCCAGCAGTCCCCCCGGGGCAGGGATTGAAAAACTGTTTTTT. Translated, it gives CASSPPGAGIEKLFF. The rearrangement uses TRBV28 and TRBJ1-4; D is possibly TRBD1 (5 bases). The V gene's germline CDR1 is MDHEN and CDR2 SYDVKM. The CDR3 is 15 residues long. Trimming took 5 bases from V and 7 from J, leaving 17 bases between them.

This chain joins TRBV5-1 and TRBJ1-1, with 7 bases lining up with TRBD1. In germline, CDR1 is SGHRS, CDR2 YFSETQ. The CDR3 has 16 amino acids. V lost 0 bases and J lost 1; bases outside the gene matches: 6. The DNA for the CDR3 is TGCGCCAGCAGCTTGGTACAGGGGCGATCGAACACTGAAGCTTTCTTT. This translates into CASSLVQGRSNTEAFF. Drawing the rest from reference TRBV5-1 and TRBJ1-1, the complete variable domain is KAGVTQTPRYLIKTRGQQVTLSCSPISGHRSVSWYQQTPGQGLQFLFEYFSETQRNKGNFPGRFSGRQFSNSRSEMNVSTLELGDSALYLCASSLVQGRSNTEAFFGQGTRLTVV.

This clonotype has more than one count but fewer than ten. The V and J genes are TRBV10-3 and TRBJ2-1, with TRBD2 matching over 8 bases. CDR1 and CDR2 (germline): ENHRY, SYGVKD. Unmatched junction bases numbered 12, after V lost 2 bases and J lost 9 bases. The CDR3 contains 16 residues. CDR3 bases: TGTGCCATCAGTGAGAGTGGAGTAGCGGGGTTGGGTGAGCAGTTCTTC. Translated: CAISESGVAGLGEQFF.

This clonotype was recorded at least ten times. V is TRBV29-1 and J is TRBJ2-7; D is perhaps TRBD2 (6 bases). The germline CDR1 and CDR2 sequences are SQVTM and ANQGSEA. This CDR3 spans 14 amino acids. Deletions cut 4 bases from V and 2 bases from J, with 15 bases between. CDR3: CSVGPGLHTYEQYF. The CDR3 nucleotides read TGCAGCGTTGGCCCGGGACTCCATACCTACGAGCAGTACTTC.

This clonotype was seen only a few times. This sequence joins TRBV20-1 and TRBJ2-1; a weak D match, TRBD2 (6 bases). Germline CDR1 DFQATT, CDR2 SNEGSKA (reference sequence). CDR3 length: 14 residues. With 0 bases removed from V and 7 bases from J, the gap between germline ends came to 13 bases. The CDR3 spells CSARDGPGRNEQFF. The CDR3 nucleotides read TGCAGTGCTAGAGATGGACCGGGGAGGAATGAGCAGTTCTTC.